The following is a T cell receptor (beta chain) sequence with its context. Its antigen is not identified. With UMI labels, 5' RACE was used to prepare the TRB cDNA libraries. TCRdb re-called the 5' RACE reads; one entry per CDR3 protein, DNA not given. The sample table includes some 140,000 distinct CDR3 sequences. The sample comes from a study of CXCR3-negative and CXCR3-positive naive CD8 T cells. Study findings and constraints: CXCR3-expressing naive cells carried TRB CDR3s more hydrophobic than those of CXCR3-negative naive cells. Because surface CD5 did not distinguish the naive subsets, TCR strength was inferred from TRB CDR3 properties.

The sequenced sample was naive CXCR3+ CD8+ T cells from blood. Subset denoted: CD45RO-CCR7+CD27+CD95- naive CD8+ T cells expressing CXCR3 (TNR3+). This clonotype originated in a human donor in good health. Some clones in this sample may be carry-over from other donors' samples.

CDR3: CSARPTGTSSYNEQFF. The chain joins TRBV20-1 to TRBJ2-1; TCRdb's D call of TRBD2 is untestable without DNA. This CDR3 has 16 amino acids. From germline, CDR1 is DFQATT and CDR2 SNEGSKA (reference sequence).